The rows below give T cell receptor beta chains drawn from one sample of a study of technical replicates of blood from a handful of donors. The method was immunoSEQ multiplex PCR; TCRdb's version includes in-frame clones alone and lacks a portion of them. Here the sample spans some 62,000 clones, 87% being singletons. Sequencing used PBMCs. These TCRs come from a human donor in good health. Some clones in this sample may be carry-over from other donors' samples. Both conserved end residues are part of each CDR3. The order of the fields is V gene, clone size, J gene, D gene, CDR3 protein, CDR3 DNA. The D gene is left open where the match is weak. Some rows have no size entry. The others give once, few or many, or a class for an expanded clone.

V: TRBV7-9
size: .
J: TRBJ2-7
D: .
CDR3: CASSSRDNPAYEQYF
DNA: TGTGCCAGCAGCTCCCGGGACAACCCAGCCTACGAGCAGTACTTC

V: TRBV6-1
size: .
J: TRBJ1-1
D: TRBD1
CDR3: CASSENPTGGKEAFF
DNA: TGTGCCAGCAGTGAAAACCCGACAGGGGGCAAAGAAGCTTTCTTT

V: TRBV27
size: .
J: TRBJ2-2
D: .
CDR3: CASSLQGLLNSGELFF
DNA: TGTGCCAGCAGTTTACAGGGCCTCCTGAACTCCGGGGAGCTGTTTTTT

V: TRBV7-6
size: .
J: TRBJ2-2
D: .
CDR3: CASSSRTVNTGELFF
DNA: TGTGCCAGCAGCTCGCGGACAGTGAACACCGGGGAGCTGTTTTTT

V: TRBV5-1
size: .
J: TRBJ2-7
D: TRBD2
CDR3: CASSLELAGGGEQYF
DNA: TGCGCCAGCAGCTTGGAATTAGCGGGAGGTGGCGAGCAGTACTTC

V: TRBV4-3
size: .
J: TRBJ2-2
D: .
CDR3: CASSQPLGGGRPGELFF
DNA: TGCGCCAGCAGCCAACCTTTGGGGGGAGGACGACCCGGGGAGCTGTTTTTT

V: TRBV5-1
size: .
J: TRBJ2-7
D: TRBD1
CDR3: CASSLTGRTGSVEQYF
DNA: TGCGCCAGCAGCTTGACAGGGAGGACAGGGTCGGTCGAGCAGTACTTC

V: TRBV10-3
size: once
J: TRBJ1-2
D: .
CDR3: CASRAGSVGGYTF
DNA: TGTGCCTCCCGTGCCGGGTCGGTCGGGGGCTACACCTTC

V: TRBV2
size: .
J: TRBJ1-2
D: .
CDR3: CASTSLGGGTEANYGYTF
DNA: TGTGCCAGCACAAGTCTGGGAGGGGGGACGGAAGCTAACTATGGCTACACCTTC

V: TRBV7-2
size: few
J: TRBJ2-1
D: .
CDR3: CASSSRADGGGVFGYEQFF
DNA: TGTGCCAGCAGCTCCCGGGCCGACGGAGGAGGTGTCTTCGGATATGAGCAGTTCTTC

V: TRBV6-4
size: .
J: TRBJ2-1
D: .
CDR3: CASSDSRGPGTYNEQFF
DNA: TGTGCCAGCAGTGACTCGCGGGGGCCCGGGACTTACAATGAGCAGTTCTTC

V: TRBV7-3
size: .
J: TRBJ1-2
D: TRBD1
CDR3: CASSLLGQGASGYTF
DNA: TGTGCCAGCAGCTTACTAGGGCAGGGGGCAAGTGGCTACACCTTC

V: TRBV5-1
size: once
J: TRBJ2-3
D: TRBD2
CDR3: CASRGGQARDTQYF
DNA: TGCGCCAGCAGGGGAGGGCAGGCGAGGGATACGCAGTATTTT

V: TRBV20-1
size: .
J: TRBJ1-2
D: TRBD1
CDR3: CSARGDRGLTF
DNA: TGCAGTGCTAGGGGGGACAGGGGGCTTACCTTC

V: TRBV7-2
size: .
J: TRBJ1-2
D: .
CDR3: CASSFQSGNYGYTF
DNA: TGTGCCAGCAGCTTCCAATCAGGGAACTATGGCTACACCTTC

V: TRBV19
size: .
J: TRBJ1-2
D: TRBD1
CDR3: CASRRTGGGYTF
DNA: TGTGCCAGTAGACGGACAGGAGGGGGCTACACCTTC

V: TRBV11-2
size: .
J: TRBJ2-7
D: TRBD2
CDR3: CASSSLAGVFYEQYF
DNA: TGTGCCAGCAGCTCACTAGCGGGAGTATTCTACGAGCAGTACTTC

V: TRBV4-2
size: .
J: TRBJ2-2
D: .
CDR3: CASSQELRGGPGTGELFF
DNA: TGTGCCAGCAGCCAAGAGCTAAGGGGGGGGCCGGGCACCGGGGAGCTGTTTTTT

V: TRBV5-1
size: few
J: TRBJ2-1
D: TRBD2
CDR3: CASSPRGGQNNEQFF
DNA: TGCGCCAGCAGCCCGCGGGGGGGCCAGAACAATGAGCAGTTCTTC

V: TRBV7-2
size: once
J: TRBJ2-3
D: TRBD2
CDR3: CASSLGTSGGVQYF
DNA: TGTGCCAGCAGCCTAGGGACTAGCGGGGGGGTTCAGTATTTT

V: TRBV29-1
size: .
J: TRBJ2-5
D: .
CDR3: CSVDDRKQETQYF
DNA: TGCAGCGTTGACGACAGGAAACAAGAGACCCAGTACTTC

V: TRBV6-6
size: .
J: TRBJ1-1
D: TRBD1
CDR3: CASRWGQGTEAFF
DNA: TGTGCCAGCAGGTGGGGACAGGGGACTGAAGCTTTCTTT

V: TRBV29-1
size: .
J: TRBJ1-1
D: .
CDR3: CSVLVNTEAFF
DNA: TGCAGCGTTCTCGTTAACACTGAAGCTTTCTTT

V: TRBV5-4
size: .
J: TRBJ2-1
D: TRBD1
CDR3: CASSSRTGEPYNEQFF
DNA: TGTGCCAGCAGCTCTCGGACAGGGGAGCCCTACAATGAGCAGTTCTTC

V: TRBV9
size: .
J: TRBJ1-2
D: TRBD1
CDR3: CASSLSLAGTGIDGYTF
DNA: TGTGCCAGCAGCCTCTCACTAGCCGGGACAGGGATAGATGGCTACACCTTC

V: TRBV10-3
size: .
J: TRBJ2-7
D: .
CDR3: CAISDQYEQYF
DNA: TGTGCCATCAGTGACCAGTACGAGCAGTACTTC

V: TRBV27
size: .
J: TRBJ2-7
D: TRBD2
CDR3: CASSLGLAGGPKTYEQYF
DNA: TGTGCCAGCAGTCTTGGACTAGCGGGGGGGCCGAAAACCTACGAGCAGTACTTC

V: TRBV7-3
size: .
J: TRBJ1-1
D: .
CDR3: CASSLGGRGTEAFF
DNA: TGTGCCAGCAGCTTAGGAGGCAGGGGCACTGAAGCTTTCTTT

V: TRBV7-2
size: .
J: TRBJ2-7
D: .
CDR3: CASSLDGGSYEQYF
DNA: TGTGCCAGCAGCTTAGACGGGGGAAGCTACGAGCAGTACTTC

V: TRBV12-5
size: .
J: TRBJ2-5
D: .
CDR3: CASGFRAGAQETQYF
DNA: TGTGCTAGTGGCTTCCGGGCGGGGGCACAAGAGACCCAGTACTTC

V: TRBV5-1
size: .
J: TRBJ2-7
D: TRBD1
CDR3: CASSLGDRGGAYEQYF
DNA: TGCGCCAGCAGCCTCGGCGACAGGGGGGGAGCCTACGAGCAGTACTTC

V: TRBV5-6
size: .
J: TRBJ1-3
D: TRBD1
CDR3: CAPGVGQLFLSGNTIYF
DNA: TGTGCCCCAGGGGTGGGACAGTTGTTTTTGTCTGGAAACACCATATATTTT

V: TRBV5-4
size: once
J: TRBJ2-4
D: TRBD1
CDR3: CASSLVGGQGAIQYF
DNA: TGTGCCAGCAGCTTGGTGGGGGGACAGGGGGCCATTCAGTACTTC